This T cell receptor (beta chain) stems from a study of shared clonotypes between healthy human individuals. Some clones are missing from TCRdb's copy, which holds only in-frame ones; the method was immunoSEQ multiplex PCR. The sample carries around 88,000 clones, almost 70% recorded once. V was clipped by 6 bases and J by 3 bases; unmatched bases: 5. The CDR3 spans 14 residues. In germline, CDR1 is MNHEY, CDR2 SVGAGI. The sequenced sample consisted of memory CD8+ T cells sorted from blood. As for subset: CD45RO+ cells pooled with CCR7-negative TemRA cells. The chain employs TRBV6-5 and TRBJ2-7; the match to TRBD2 covers 10 bases. The TCR was taken from a man aged 30-40 years in good health. Written as DNA, the CDR3 is TGTGCCAGCAGCCCTAGCGGGAGTCTCTACGAGCAGTACTTC. Protein product: CASSPSGSLYEQYF.